This T cell receptor beta chain was recorded in a study of breast tumors, draining lymph nodes, adjacent tissues. Whole-study findings and limits: Tumors had less TCR diversity than lymph nodes, more than nontumor tissue.

This clonotype was counted many times. Its target is unknown. Each CDR3 protein is one row after TCRdb ran MiXCR on the multiplex PCR reads. The sample has over 130,000 distinct CDR3 sequences; approximately 30% are singletons. The lymph nodes were axillary draining lymph nodes from breast cancer patients. In germline, CDR1 is SGHRS, CDR2 YFSETQ. The CDR3 length is 13 residues. The V segment lost 4 bases and the J segment 8 bases; nucleotides outside the gene matches: 2. The source material was axillary lymph node tissue. The chain recombines TRBV5-1 with TRBJ1-6; 8 bases align to TRBD1. The origin of this receptor is a female donor with breast cancer. Some clones in this sample may be carry-over from other donors' samples. CDR3 bases: TGCGCCAGCAGCACGGGACAGGATTCACCCCTCCACTTT. Protein product: CASSTGQDSPLHF.